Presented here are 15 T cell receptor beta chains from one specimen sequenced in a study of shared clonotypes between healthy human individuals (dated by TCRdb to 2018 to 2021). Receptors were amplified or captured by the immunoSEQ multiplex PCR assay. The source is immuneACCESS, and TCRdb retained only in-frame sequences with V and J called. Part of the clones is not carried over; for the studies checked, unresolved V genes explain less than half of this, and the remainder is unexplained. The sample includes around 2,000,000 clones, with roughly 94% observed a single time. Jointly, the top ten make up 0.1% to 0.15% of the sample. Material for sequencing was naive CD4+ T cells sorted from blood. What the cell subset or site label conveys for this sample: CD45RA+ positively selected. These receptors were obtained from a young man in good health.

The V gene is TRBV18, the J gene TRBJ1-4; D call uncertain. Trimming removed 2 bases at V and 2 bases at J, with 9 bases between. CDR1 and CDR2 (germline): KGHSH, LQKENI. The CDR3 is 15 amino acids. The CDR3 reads CASSPNGPTNEKLFF. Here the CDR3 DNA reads TGTGCCAGCTCACCAAATGGCCCGACTAATGAAAAACTGTTTTTT. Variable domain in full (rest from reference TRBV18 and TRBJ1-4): NAGVMQNPRHLVRRRGQEARLRCSPMKGHSHVYWYRQLPEEGLKFMVYLQKENIIDESGMPKERFSAEFPKEGPSILRIQQVVRGDSAAYFCASSPNGPTNEKLFFGSGTQLSVL.

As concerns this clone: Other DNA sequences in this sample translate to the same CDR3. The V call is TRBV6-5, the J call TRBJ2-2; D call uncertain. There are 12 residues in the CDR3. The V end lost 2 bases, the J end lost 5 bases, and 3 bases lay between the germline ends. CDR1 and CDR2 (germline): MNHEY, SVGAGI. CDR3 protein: CASSYSTGELFF. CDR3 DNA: TGTGCCAGCAGTTACAGTACCGGGGAGCTGTTTTTT.

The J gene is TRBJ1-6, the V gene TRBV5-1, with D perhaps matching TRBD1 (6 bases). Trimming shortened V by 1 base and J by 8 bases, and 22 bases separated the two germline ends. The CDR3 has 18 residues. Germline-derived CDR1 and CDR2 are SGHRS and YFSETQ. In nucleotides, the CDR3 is TGCGCCAGCAGCTTGAGCTTGGGCACAGGGAATTTAGATTCACCCCTCCACTTT. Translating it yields CASSLSLGTGNLDSPLHF. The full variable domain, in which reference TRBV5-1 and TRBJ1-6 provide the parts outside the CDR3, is KAGVTQTPRYLIKTRGQQVTLSCSPISGHRSVSWYQQTPGQGLQFLFEYFSETQRNKGNFPGRFSGRQFSNSRSEMNVSTLELGDSALYLCASSLSLGTGNLDSPLHFGNGTRLTVT.

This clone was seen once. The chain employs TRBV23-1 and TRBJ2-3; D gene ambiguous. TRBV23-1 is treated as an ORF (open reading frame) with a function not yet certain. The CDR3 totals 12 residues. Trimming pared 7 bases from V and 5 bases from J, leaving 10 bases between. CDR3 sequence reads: CASIKCGDTQYF. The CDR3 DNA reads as TGCGCCAGCATTAAATGCGGAGATACGCAGTATTTT.

The CDR3, as DNA: TGTGCCAGCGGCAGGAGCGGGAGTGTGTACGAGCAGTACTTC. Its protein is CASGRSGSVYEQYF. J is TRBJ2-7 and V is TRBV6-6, with TRBD2 matching over 8 bases. CDR1 MNHNY and CDR2 SVGAGI come from the germline V gene (reference sequence). Trimming at V came to 8 bases and at J to 4 bases, leaving 10 bases not matched to a gene. This CDR3 region has 14 residues.

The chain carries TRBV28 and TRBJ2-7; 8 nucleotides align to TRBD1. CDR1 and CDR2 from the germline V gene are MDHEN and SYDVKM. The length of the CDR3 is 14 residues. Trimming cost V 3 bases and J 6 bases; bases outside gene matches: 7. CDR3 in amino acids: CASSLGTGRSEQYF. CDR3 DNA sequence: TGTGCCAGCAGTTTGGGGACAGGCCGGTCCGAGCAGTACTTC.

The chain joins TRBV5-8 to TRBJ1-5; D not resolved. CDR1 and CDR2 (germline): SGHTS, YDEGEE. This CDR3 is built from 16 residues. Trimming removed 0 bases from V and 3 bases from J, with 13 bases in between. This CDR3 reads CASSLAVGMANQPQHF. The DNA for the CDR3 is TGTGCCAGCAGCTTGGCCGTAGGGATGGCCAATCAGCCCCAGCATTTT.

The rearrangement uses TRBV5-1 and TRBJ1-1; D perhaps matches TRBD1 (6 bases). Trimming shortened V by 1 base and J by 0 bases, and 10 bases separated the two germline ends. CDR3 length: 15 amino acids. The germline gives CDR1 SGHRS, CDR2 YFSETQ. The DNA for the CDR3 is TGCGCCAGCAGCTTGTATCCAGGGGTGAACACTGAAGCTTTCTTT. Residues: CASSLYPGVNTEAFF.

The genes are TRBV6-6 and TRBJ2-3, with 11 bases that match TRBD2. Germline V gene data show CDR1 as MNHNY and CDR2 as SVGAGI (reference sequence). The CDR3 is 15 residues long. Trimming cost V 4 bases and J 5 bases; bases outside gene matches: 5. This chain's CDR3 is CASSSSGGRGDTQYF. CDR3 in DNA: TGTGCCAGCAGTTCTAGCGGGGGGCGAGGAGATACGCAGTATTTT.

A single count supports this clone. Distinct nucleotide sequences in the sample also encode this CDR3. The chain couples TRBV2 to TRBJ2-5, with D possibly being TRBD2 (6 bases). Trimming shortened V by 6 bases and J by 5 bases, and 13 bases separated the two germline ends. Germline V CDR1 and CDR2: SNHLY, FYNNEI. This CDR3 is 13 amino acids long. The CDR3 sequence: CASSRDSGETQYF. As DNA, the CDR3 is TGTGCCAGCAGCCGGGACTCTGGCGAGACCCAGTACTTC.

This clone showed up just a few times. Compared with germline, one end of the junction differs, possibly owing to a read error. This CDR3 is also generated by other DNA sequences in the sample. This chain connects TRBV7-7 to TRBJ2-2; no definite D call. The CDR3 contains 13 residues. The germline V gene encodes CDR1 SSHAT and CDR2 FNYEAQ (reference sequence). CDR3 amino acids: CASSRTNTGELFF. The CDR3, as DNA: TGTGCTAGCAGCCGCACCAACACCGGGGAGCTGTTTTTT.

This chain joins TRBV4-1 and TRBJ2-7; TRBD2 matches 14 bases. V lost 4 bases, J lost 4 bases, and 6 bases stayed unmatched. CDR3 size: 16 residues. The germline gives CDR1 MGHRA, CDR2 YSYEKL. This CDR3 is CASSPGLAGERYEQYF. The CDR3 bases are TGCGCCAGCAGCCCGGGACTAGCGGGAGAAAGGTACGAGCAGTACTTC.

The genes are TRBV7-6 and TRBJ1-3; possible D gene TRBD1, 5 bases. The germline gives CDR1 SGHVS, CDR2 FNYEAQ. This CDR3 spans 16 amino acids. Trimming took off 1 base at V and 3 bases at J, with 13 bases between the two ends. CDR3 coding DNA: TGTGCCAGCAGCTTAGGAGCTGGGGGTGGTGGAAACACCATATATTTT. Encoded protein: CASSLGAGGGGNTIYF. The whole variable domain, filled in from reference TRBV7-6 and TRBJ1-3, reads GAGVSQSPRYKVTKRGQDVALRCDPISGHVSLYWYRQALGQGPEFLTYFNYEAQQDKSGLPNDRFSAERPEGSISTLTIQRTEQRDSAMYRCASSLGAGGGGNTIYFGEGSWLTVV.

This chain's CDR3 is CASSGILDTQYF. The CDR3, as DNA: TGCGCCAGCAGCGGAATCCTAGATACGCAGTATTTT. The rearrangement uses TRBV5-1 and TRBJ2-3, with D unresolved. The CDR3 contains 12 residues. Trimming took off 4 bases at V and 5 bases at J, with 8 bases between the two ends. Germline CDR1 is SGHRS and CDR2 is YFSETQ. The full variable domain, completed using reference TRBV5-1 and TRBJ2-3, is KAGVTQTPRYLIKTRGQQVTLSCSPISGHRSVSWYQQTPGQGLQFLFEYFSETQRNKGNFPGRFSGRQFSNSRSEMNVSTLELGDSALYLCASSGILDTQYFGPGTRLTVL.

In nucleotides, the CDR3 is TGTGCCAGCAGCTTTATGGGCACCGGGGAGCTGTTTTTT. Residues: CASSFMGTGELFF. The genes are TRBV5-5 and TRBJ2-2; D gene unclear. The CDR3 has 13 residues. V lost 2 bases, J lost 4 bases, and 6 bases lay in between. Germline V gene sequence: CDR1 SGHKS, CDR2 YYEKEE (reference sequence).